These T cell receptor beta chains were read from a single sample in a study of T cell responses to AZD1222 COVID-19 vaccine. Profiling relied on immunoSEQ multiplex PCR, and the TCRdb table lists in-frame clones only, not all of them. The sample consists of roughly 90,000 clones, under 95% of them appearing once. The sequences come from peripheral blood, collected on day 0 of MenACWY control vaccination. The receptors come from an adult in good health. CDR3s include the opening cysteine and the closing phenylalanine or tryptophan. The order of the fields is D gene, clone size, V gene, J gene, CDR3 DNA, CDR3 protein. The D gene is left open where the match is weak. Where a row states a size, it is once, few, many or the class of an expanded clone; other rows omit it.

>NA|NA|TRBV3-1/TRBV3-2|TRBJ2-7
TGTGCCAGCAGCCAAGATAGACAGGGAGGGACAAGCGGGTTTCGGTACGAGCAGTACTTC
CASSQDRQGGTSGFRYEQYF
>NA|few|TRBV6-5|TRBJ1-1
TGTGCCAGCCTCAGGCCGGGAGTAAACACTGAAGCTTTCTTT
CASLRPGVNTEAFF
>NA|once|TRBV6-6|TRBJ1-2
TGTGCCAGCACCTTACAAGGAGGTCATGGCTACACCTTC
CASTLQGGHGYTF
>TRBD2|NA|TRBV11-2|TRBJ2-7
TGTGCCAGCAGCTTGGGGAGCGGGAGGGCCGCCGAGCAGTACTTC
CASSLGSGRAAEQYF
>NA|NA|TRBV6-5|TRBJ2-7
TGTGCCAGCAGTTACTTGACTGAGCAGTACTTC
CASSYLTEQYF
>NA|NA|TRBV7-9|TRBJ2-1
TGTGCCAGCAGCTTAGATTTCGGAAGCAGCTCCTACAATGAGCAGTTCTTC
CASSLDFGSSSYNEQFF
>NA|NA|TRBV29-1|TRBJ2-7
TGCAGCGTTGGGGCAGATCACGCGGGGGAGCAGTACTTC
CSVGADHAGEQYF
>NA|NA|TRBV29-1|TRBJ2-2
TGCAGCGCAGGGAAACCCGGGGAGCTGTTTTTT
CSAGKPGELFF
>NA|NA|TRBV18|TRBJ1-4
TGTGCCAGCGCGCGGACCGAGAATGAAAAACTGTTTTTT
CASARTENEKLFF
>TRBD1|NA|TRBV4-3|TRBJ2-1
TGCGCCAGCAGCCAGACCGAACGGACAGGGTTATACAATGAGCAGTTCTTC
CASSQTERTGLYNEQFF
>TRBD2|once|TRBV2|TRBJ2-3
TGTGCCAGCAGAACCCACGGGGTTGGCGGGAGTATCCCCGGGGATACGCAGTATTTT
CASRTHGVGGSIPGDTQYF
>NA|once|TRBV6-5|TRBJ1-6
TGTGCCAGCAGGGACATCTCCTCCTATAATTCACCCCTCCACTTT
CASRDISSYNSPLHF
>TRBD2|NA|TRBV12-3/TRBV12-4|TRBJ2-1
TGTGCCAGCAGCCTGGCTAGCGGGTCCTTGTTCTTC
CASSLASGSLFF
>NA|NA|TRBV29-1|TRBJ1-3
TGCAGCGTCTTGACCAGGATCTCTGGAAACACCATATATTTT
CSVLTRISGNTIYF
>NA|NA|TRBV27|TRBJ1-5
TGTGCCAGCAGTCCCTGGACGGAAGATAGCAATCAGCCCCAGCATTTT
CASSPWTEDSNQPQHF
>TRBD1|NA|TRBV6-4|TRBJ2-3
TGTGCCAGCAGTGACGGGGGACAGGGCACAGATACGCAGTATTTT
CASSDGGQGTDTQYF
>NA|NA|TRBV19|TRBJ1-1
TGTGCCAGTAGTACCCGATCACAGGCGAAGAACACTGAAGCTTTCTTT
CASSTRSQAKNTEAFF
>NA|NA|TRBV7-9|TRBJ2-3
TGTGCCAGCAGCGCCGGAGGCGCAGATACGCAGTATTTT
CASSAGGADTQYF
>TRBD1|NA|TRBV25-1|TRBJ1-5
TGTGCCAGCAGTGAATCGGGGACAGGGAATCAGCCCCAGCATTTT
CASSESGTGNQPQHF
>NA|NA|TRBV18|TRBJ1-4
TGTGCCAGCTCAGCATCGGGGGGGGAAGAAAAACTGTTTTTT
CASSASGGEEKLFF
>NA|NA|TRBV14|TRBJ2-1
TGTGCCAGCAGCCAAGAAGGGTTAGTGGTAGGTGAGCAGTTCTTC
CASSQEGLVVGEQFF
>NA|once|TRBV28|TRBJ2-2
TGTGCCAGCAGTTTATTGGTGGCTAGCGAAGCGAACACCGGGGAGCTGTTTTTT
CASSLLVASEANTGELFF
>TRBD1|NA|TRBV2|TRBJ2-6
TGTGCCAGCTTACCCGGGACAGGGGTTTCTGGGGCCAACGTCCTGACTTTC
CASLPGTGVSGANVLTF
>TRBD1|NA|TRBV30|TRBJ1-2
TGTGCCTGGAGTGCCCAGGGACAGGGACTCTTC
CAWSAQGQGLF
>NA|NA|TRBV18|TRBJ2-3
TGTGCCAGCTCAACAGACAGCACAGATACGCAGTATTTT
CASSTDSTDTQYF
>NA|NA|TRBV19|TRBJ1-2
TGTGCCAGTAGTATGGGGGTTAACTATGGCTACACCTTC
CASSMGVNYGYTF
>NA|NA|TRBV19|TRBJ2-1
TGTGCCAGTAGTTCCCCCCCCGAGAAGAATGAGCAGTTCTTC
CASSSPPEKNEQFF
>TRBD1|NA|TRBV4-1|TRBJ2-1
TGCGCCAGCAGCCACCCACTTCGCCAGGACAGGGCCTACAATGAGCAGTTCTTC
CASSHPLRQDRAYNEQFF